This is a list of T cell receptor beta chains from one sample in a study. TCRdb re-called the 5' RACE reads through MiXCR, storing one row per CDR3 protein. This sample has 50,000 to 70,000 distinct CDR3 sequences, with about 20% found just once. Sequencing input: tumor-infiltrating Tregs sorted from the breast tumor. The source of these receptors is a female donor with breast cancer. CDR3s include the opening cysteine and the closing phenylalanine or tryptophan. The order of the fields is J gene, D gene, clone size, CDR3 length, V gene, CDR3 DNA, CDR3 protein. A D gene is named only where the DNA matches it firmly. Not every row has a clone size; where given, it reads once, few, many or a size class.

j_gene: TRBJ2-2; d_gene: -; abundance: few; len: 13; v_gene: TRBV12-3/TRBV12-4; CDR3nt: TGTGCCAGCACCCCCTACGCTACCGGGGAGCTGTTTTTT; CDR3aa: CASTPYATGELFF
j_gene: TRBJ1-4; d_gene: -; abundance: -; len: 16; v_gene: TRBV12-3/TRBV12-4; CDR3nt: TGTGCCAGCAGTAAAGGGACATCTGCAACTAATGAAAAACTGTTTTTT; CDR3aa: CASSKGTSATNEKLFF
j_gene: TRBJ2-7; d_gene: TRBD1; abundance: medium-sized; len: 16; v_gene: TRBV15; CDR3nt: TGTGCCACCAGCAGAGTTGTGACAGGGGGACCCTTAGAGCAGTACTTC; CDR3aa: CATSRVVTGGPLEQYF
j_gene: TRBJ1-6; d_gene: -; abundance: few; len: 12; v_gene: TRBV6-5; CDR3nt: TGTGCCAGTGGGGGTAGTAATTCACCCCTCCACTTT; CDR3aa: CASGGSNSPLHF
j_gene: TRBJ1-2; d_gene: -; abundance: -; len: 14; v_gene: TRBV5-6; CDR3nt: TGTGCCAGCAGCTTGCGGCGGAACCCATATGGCTACACCTTC; CDR3aa: CASSLRRNPYGYTF
j_gene: TRBJ2-7; d_gene: TRBD2; abundance: once; len: 14; v_gene: TRBV9; CDR3nt: TGTGCCAGCAGCACCTCCCCGGGAGGGGACGAGCAGTACTTC; CDR3aa: CASSTSPGGDEQYF
j_gene: TRBJ1-2; d_gene: TRBD1; abundance: few; len: 15; v_gene: TRBV7-2; CDR3nt: TGTGCCAGCAGCTCTTCCTGGGGGACAGTATATGGCTACACCTTC; CDR3aa: CASSSSWGTVYGYTF
j_gene: TRBJ1-6; d_gene: -; abundance: few; len: 12; v_gene: TRBV28; CDR3nt: TGTGCCAGCAGAGGCGGGAGTTCACCCCTCCACTTT; CDR3aa: CASRGGSSPLHF
j_gene: TRBJ1-5; d_gene: TRBD1; abundance: many; len: 13; v_gene: TRBV20-1; CDR3nt: TGCAGTGCTAGTCAGGGGGTGAATCAGCCCCAGCATTTT; CDR3aa: CSASQGVNQPQHF
j_gene: TRBJ2-5; d_gene: TRBD2; abundance: many; len: 18; v_gene: TRBV28; CDR3nt: TGTGCCAGCAGTTCGCGACTAGCGGGAGGGCCCGGTCAAGAGACCCAGTACTTC; CDR3aa: CASSSRLAGGPGQETQYF
j_gene: TRBJ1-2; d_gene: -; abundance: few; len: 14; v_gene: TRBV20-1; CDR3nt: TGCAGTGCTTCCCTGGGGGATAGGGGCTATGGCTACACCTTC; CDR3aa: CSASLGDRGYGYTF
j_gene: TRBJ2-1; d_gene: TRBD2; abundance: -; len: 13; v_gene: TRBV29-1; CDR3nt: TGCAGCGTCGGACTAGCGGGAGACAATGAGCAGTTCTTC; CDR3aa: CSVGLAGDNEQFF
j_gene: TRBJ1-2; d_gene: TRBD1; abundance: -; len: 13; v_gene: TRBV9; CDR3nt: TGTGCCAGCAGCCCCCAGGGGGCAGGGGGCTACACCTTC; CDR3aa: CASSPQGAGGYTF
j_gene: TRBJ1-1; d_gene: -; abundance: many; len: 14; v_gene: TRBV4-3; CDR3nt: TGCGCCAGCAGCCCAAGAGCTGAGGGCACTGAAGCTTTCTTT; CDR3aa: CASSPRAEGTEAFF
j_gene: TRBJ2-7; d_gene: TRBD1; abundance: -; len: 15; v_gene: TRBV5-1; CDR3nt: TGCGCCAGCTGCCTTTCCGGGACAGGGGTGTACGAGCAGTACTTC; CDR3aa: CASCLSGTGVYEQYF
j_gene: TRBJ2-5; d_gene: TRBD1; abundance: -; len: 14; v_gene: TRBV20-1; CDR3nt: TGCAGTGCTAGACCTCTAACAGGGGACGAGACCCAGTACTTC; CDR3aa: CSARPLTGDETQYF
j_gene: TRBJ1-5; d_gene: -; abundance: -; len: 16; v_gene: TRBV6-1; CDR3nt: TGTGCCAGCAGTGAAGTTGGGTTTTTTGGCAATCAGCCCCAGCATTTT; CDR3aa: CASSEVGFFGNQPQHF
j_gene: TRBJ1-3; d_gene: TRBD1; abundance: few; len: 16; v_gene: TRBV28; CDR3nt: TGTGCCAGCATTAGTTCGCAGGGGGCCTCTGGAAACACCATATATTTT; CDR3aa: CASISSQGASGNTIYF
j_gene: TRBJ2-1; d_gene: -; abundance: -; len: 16; v_gene: TRBV12-3/TRBV12-4; CDR3nt: TGTGCCAGCAGTTTCGGTCCGTCTCAATCTTACAATGAGCAGTTCTTC; CDR3aa: CASSFGPSQSYNEQFF
j_gene: TRBJ2-3; d_gene: -; abundance: -; len: 16; v_gene: TRBV5-1; CDR3nt: TGCGCCAGCAGCTCTTTAGACGGGGCTAGCACAGATACGCAGTATTTT; CDR3aa: CASSSLDGASTDTQYF
j_gene: TRBJ2-2; d_gene: TRBD2; abundance: many; len: 14; v_gene: TRBV12-3/TRBV12-4; CDR3nt: TGTGCCAGCAGTTTAAGCGGGAGGGCCGGGGAGCTGTTTTTT; CDR3aa: CASSLSGRAGELFF
j_gene: TRBJ1-6; d_gene: -; abundance: many; len: 16; v_gene: TRBV12-3/TRBV12-4; CDR3nt: TGTGCCAGCACCCGTGGGGGGGCCAGCACTAATTCACCCCTCCACTTT; CDR3aa: CASTRGGASTNSPLHF
j_gene: TRBJ2-7; d_gene: TRBD2; abundance: -; len: 14; v_gene: TRBV7-9; CDR3nt: TGTGCCAGCAGCGAACTAGCGGGGCCATACGAGCAGTACTTC; CDR3aa: CASSELAGPYEQYF
j_gene: TRBJ2-1; d_gene: -; abundance: -; len: 17; v_gene: TRBV5-1; CDR3nt: TGCGCCAGCAGCTTGGCCCTAACAACGGGGCGGACAATGAGGAAGTTCTTC; CDR3aa: CASSLALTTGRTMRKFF
j_gene: TRBJ2-7; d_gene: TRBD1; abundance: -; len: 15; v_gene: TRBV12-3/TRBV12-4; CDR3nt: TGTGCCAGCAGCTTGGGACAGGCTAGCTCCTACGAGCAGTACTTC; CDR3aa: CASSLGQASSYEQYF
j_gene: TRBJ1-5; d_gene: TRBD1; abundance: many; len: 15; v_gene: TRBV6-5; CDR3nt: TGTGCCAGCAGTCCCGTCAGGGGGATCAATCAGCCCCAGCATTTT; CDR3aa: CASSPVRGINQPQHF
j_gene: TRBJ2-7; d_gene: -; abundance: few; len: 13; v_gene: TRBV2; CDR3nt: TGTGCCAGCAAGCTGGCAGTAAGATACGAGCAGTACTTC; CDR3aa: CASKLAVRYEQYF
j_gene: TRBJ2-7; d_gene: TRBD1; abundance: many; len: 15; v_gene: TRBV6-2/TRBV6-3; CDR3nt: TGTGCCAGCAGTCGGGCAGGGGGACGTACCTACGAGCAGTACTTC; CDR3aa: CASSRAGGRTYEQYF
j_gene: TRBJ1-5; d_gene: -; abundance: -; len: 16; v_gene: TRBV4-1; CDR3nt: TGCGCCAGCGGCCAAGACGGGACACCGGGGGGGCAGCCCCAGCATTTT; CDR3aa: CASGQDGTPGGQPQHF